These T cell receptor beta chains were read from a single sample in a study of blood T cell repertoires in COVID-19. Data came from immunoSEQ multiplex PCR; TCRdb stores just in-frame clones and leaves some out. The sample lists 95,000 to 150,000 clones, 80% occurring once. The sample comprised peripheral blood. These TCRs come from a human donor in a cohort sampled during active COVID-19. Each CDR3 is given with its conserved first and last residue. The D gene is left open where the match is weak. Some rows have no size entry. The others give once, few or many, or a class for an expanded clone.

d_gene | j_gene | v_gene | abundance | CDR3aa | CDR3nt
. | TRBJ2-3 | TRBV10-3 | . | CAISPRGNSDTQYF | TGTGCCATCAGTCCGAGAGGGAACTCGGATACGCAGTATTTT
. | TRBJ1-1 | TRBV12-3/TRBV12-4 | . | CASNNAGQFEAFF | TGTGCCAGCAATAACGCCGGACAGTTTGAAGCTTTCTTT
. | TRBJ2-5 | TRBV7-2 | . | CASSLILGPQETQYF | TGTGCCAGCAGCTTAATCCTGGGGCCCCAAGAGACCCAGTACTTC
. | TRBJ1-2 | TRBV5-1 | . | CASSLAPGLGYGYTF | TGCGCCAGCAGCTTGGCTCCAGGGTTAGGCTATGGCTACACCTTC
. | TRBJ1-6 | TRBV27 | . | CASSPLNRGYNSPLHF | TGTGCCAGCAGTCCATTGAACCGGGGCTATAATTCACCCCTCCACTTT
TRBD1 | TRBJ2-2 | TRBV6-5 | . | CASSRQGPNTGELFF | TGTGCCAGTTCTAGACAGGGACCGAACACCGGGGAGCTGTTTTTT
. | TRBJ1-6 | TRBV9 | once | CASSPKPGVSPLHF | TGTGCCAGCAGCCCTAAACCCGGGGTTTCACCCCTCCACTTT
. | TRBJ1-2 | TRBV9 | once | CASSAIRGEGNYGYTF | TGTGCCAGCAGCGCGATTCGGGGGGAGGGCAACTATGGCTACACCTTC
. | TRBJ2-1 | TRBV7-2 | . | CASSPIADTSSYNEQFF | TGTGCCAGCAGCCCGATTGCCGACACCAGCTCCTACAATGAGCAGTTCTTC
. | TRBJ2-3 | TRBV7-3 | . | CASSLLGTPSTDTQYF | TGTGCCAGCAGCTTACTCGGGACACCTAGCACAGATACGCAGTATTTT
TRBD2 | TRBJ2-7 | TRBV18 | . | CASSPPIAGVLYEQYF | TGTGCCAGCTCACCGCCAATAGCGGGAGTCCTCTACGAGCAGTACTTC
TRBD1 | TRBJ2-1 | TRBV18 | . | CASSPIRTGGNEQFF | TGTGCCAGCTCACCAATCAGGACAGGGGGCAATGAGCAGTTCTTC
TRBD2 | TRBJ2-1 | TRBV12-5 | . | CASGWLTGTTSNEQFF | TGTGCTAGTGGTTGGCTAACCGGGACTACCTCCAATGAGCAGTTCTTC
. | TRBJ2-2 | TRBV18 | . | CASSPISGPGELFF | TGTGCCAGCTCACCAATAAGCGGACCCGGGGAGCTGTTTTTT
TRBD1 | TRBJ2-5 | TRBV28 | . | CASSPGTGFGTQYF | TGTGCCAGCAGTCCCGGGACAGGATTTGGGACCCAGTACTTC
TRBD1 | TRBJ1-4 | TRBV7-9 | . | CASSREGTGGLFF | TGTGCCAGCAGCAGGGAGGGAACAGGGGGACTGTTTTTT